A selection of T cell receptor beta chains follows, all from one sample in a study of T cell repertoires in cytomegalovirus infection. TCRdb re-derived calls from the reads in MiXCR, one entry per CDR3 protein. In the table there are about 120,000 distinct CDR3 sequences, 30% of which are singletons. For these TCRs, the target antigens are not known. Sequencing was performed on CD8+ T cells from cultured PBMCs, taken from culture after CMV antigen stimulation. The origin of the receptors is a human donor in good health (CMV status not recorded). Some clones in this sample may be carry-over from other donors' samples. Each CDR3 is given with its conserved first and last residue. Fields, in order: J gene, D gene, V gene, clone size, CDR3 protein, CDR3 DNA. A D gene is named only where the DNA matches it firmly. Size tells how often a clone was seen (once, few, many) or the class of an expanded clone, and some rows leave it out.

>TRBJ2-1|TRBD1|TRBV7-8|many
CASSLPSGTGSFGEQFF
TGTGCCAGCAGCTTACCCTCCGGGACAGGGTCTTTTGGTGAGCAGTTCTTC
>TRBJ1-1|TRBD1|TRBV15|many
CATSRQGRGLNTEAFF
TGTGCCACCAGCAGACAGGGGAGGGGGCTAAACACTGAAGCTTTCTTT
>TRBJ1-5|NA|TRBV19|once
CASSSAGHLTAGYQPQHF
TGTGCCAGTAGTTCCGCGGGACACCTTACGGCGGGGTATCAGCCCCAGCATTTT
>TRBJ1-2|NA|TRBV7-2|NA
CASSFAPYGYTF
TGTGCCAGCAGCTTTGCCCCCTATGGCTACACCTTC
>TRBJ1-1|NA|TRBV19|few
CASGFGDAEAFF
TGTGCCAGTGGATTCGGGGACGCTGAAGCTTTCTTT
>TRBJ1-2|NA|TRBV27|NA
CASSLSPGDGRFRGYTF
TGTGCCAGCAGTTTAAGCCCTGGGGACGGTCGCTTTAGGGGCTACACCTTC
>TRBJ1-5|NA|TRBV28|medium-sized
CASRSGNQPQHF
TGTGCCAGCAGATCCGGGAATCAGCCCCAGCATTTT
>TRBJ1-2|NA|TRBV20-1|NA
CSARGVVRPSGGYTF
TGCAGTGCTAGAGGCGTCGTCCGGCCCTCTGGTGGCTACACCTTC
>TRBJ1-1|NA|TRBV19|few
CASSILKGSEAFF
TGTGCCAGTAGTATATTGAAGGGATCTGAAGCTTTCTTT
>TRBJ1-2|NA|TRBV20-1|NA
CSARPDGVGGYTF
TGCAGTGCTAGACCTGACGGTGTCGGGGGCTACACCTTC
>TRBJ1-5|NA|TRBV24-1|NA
CATSPTGNQPQHF
TGTGCCACCAGCCCAACAGGGAATCAGCCCCAGCATTTT
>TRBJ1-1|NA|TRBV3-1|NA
CASSQDEGQNTEAFF
TGTGCCAGCAGCCAAGATGAAGGGCAAAACACTGAAGCTTTCTTT
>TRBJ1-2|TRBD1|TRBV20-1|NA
CSAQGQEYGYTF
TGCAGTGCCCAAGGACAGGAGTATGGCTACACCTTC
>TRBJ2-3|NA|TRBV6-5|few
CASSSASTDTQYF
TGTGCCAGCAGTTCTGCTAGCACAGATACGCAGTATTTT
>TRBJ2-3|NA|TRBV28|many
CASSHDSSRTDTQYF
TGTGCCAGCAGTCACGACAGCTCCCGCACAGATACGCAGTATTTT
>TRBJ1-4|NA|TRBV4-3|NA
CASSYSSSATNEKLFF
TGCGCCAGCAGCTACTCTTCCAGTGCAACTAATGAAAAACTGTTTTTT
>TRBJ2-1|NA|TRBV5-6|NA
CASSLLGGYNEQFF
TGTGCCAGCAGCTTGTTGGGCGGATACAATGAGCAGTTCTTC
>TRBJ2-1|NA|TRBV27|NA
CASSSATAIYNEQFF
TGTGCCAGCAGTTCGGCCACTGCCATATACAATGAGCAGTTCTTC
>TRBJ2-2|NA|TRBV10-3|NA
CAINQGGVGNAGELFF
TGTGCCATCAACCAAGGGGGGGTAGGGAACGCCGGGGAGCTGTTTTTT
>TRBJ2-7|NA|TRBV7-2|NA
CASLDVDSPYEQYF
TGTGCCAGCCTCGATGTGGATAGCCCGTACGAGCAGTACTTC
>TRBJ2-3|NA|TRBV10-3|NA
CAISETGPHSTDTQYF
TGTGCCATCAGTGAGACGGGGCCCCATAGCACAGATACGCAGTATTTT
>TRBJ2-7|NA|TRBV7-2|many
CASSPRFVVESSYEQYF
TGTGCCAGCAGCCCGAGGTTTGTAGTGGAGAGCTCCTACGAGCAGTACTTC
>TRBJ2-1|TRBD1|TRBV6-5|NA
CASSPGQGSNEQFF
TGTGCCAGCAGTCCAGGACAGGGTAGCAATGAGCAGTTCTTC
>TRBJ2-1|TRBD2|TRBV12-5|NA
CASGSGGVADGNEQFF
TGTGCTAGTGGTTCTGGGGGGGTTGCCGATGGGAATGAGCAGTTCTTC
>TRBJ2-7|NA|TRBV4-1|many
CASSQVIQNYEQYF
TGCGCCAGCAGCCAAGTAATCCAGAACTACGAGCAGTACTTC
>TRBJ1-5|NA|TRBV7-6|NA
CASSRAGTGIQPQHF
TGTGCCAGCAGCCGGGCCGGAACAGGGATTCAGCCCCAGCATTTT
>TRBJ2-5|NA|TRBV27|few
CASSTPPAGGQETQYF
TGTGCCAGCAGCACGCCCCCCGCCGGGGGACAAGAGACCCAGTACTTC
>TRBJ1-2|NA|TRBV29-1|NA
CSVEDLGGGDAGYTF
TGCAGCGTTGAAGACCTAGGGGGAGGGGACGCTGGCTACACCTTC
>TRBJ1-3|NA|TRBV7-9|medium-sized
CASSPGTLNTIYF
TGTGCCAGCAGCCCGGGGACGTTGAACACCATATATTTT
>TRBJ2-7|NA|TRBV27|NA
CASSPSWGLYEQYF
TGTGCCAGCAGCCCCTCTTGGGGGTTGTACGAGCAGTACTTC
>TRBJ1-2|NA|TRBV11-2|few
CASSLIWAADYGYTF
TGTGCCAGCAGCTTAATCTGGGCCGCAGACTATGGCTACACCTTC
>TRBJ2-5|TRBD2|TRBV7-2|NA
CASSLAGGPGGTQYF
TGTGCCAGCAGCTTGGCGGGGGGACCCGGGGGGACCCAGTACTTC
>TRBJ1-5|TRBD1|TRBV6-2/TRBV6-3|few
CASTPAGTANQPQHF
TGTGCCAGCACCCCAGCGGGGACAGCCAATCAGCCCCAGCATTTT
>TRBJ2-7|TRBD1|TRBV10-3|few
CAISGLGQGVGEQYF
TGTGCCATCAGTGGTCTGGGACAGGGGGTAGGGGAGCAGTACTTC
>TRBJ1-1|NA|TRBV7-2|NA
CASSLVSVAAGEAFF
TGTGCCAGCAGCTTAGTCTCGGTGGCTGCGGGTGAAGCTTTCTTT
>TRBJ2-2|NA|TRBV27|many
CASSSPGRAGELFF
TGTGCCAGCAGTTCCCCGGGTAGGGCCGGGGAGCTGTTTTTT
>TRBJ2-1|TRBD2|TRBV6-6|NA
CASSPGGLAGVYNEQFF
TGTGCCAGCAGTCCTGGGGGACTAGCGGGGGTCTACAATGAGCAGTTCTTC
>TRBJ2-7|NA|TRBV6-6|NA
CASSRYPGQGPQPYEQYF
TGTGCCAGCAGCCGCTATCCTGGGCAGGGGCCCCAACCCTACGAGCAGTACTTC
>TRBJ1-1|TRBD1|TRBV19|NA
CASSLRTGTMNTEAFF
TGTGCCAGTAGCCTGCGGACAGGGACTATGAACACTGAAGCTTTCTTT
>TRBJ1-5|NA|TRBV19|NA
CASSIGQSNQPQHF
TGTGCCAGTAGTATTGGGCAGAGCAATCAGCCCCAGCATTTT
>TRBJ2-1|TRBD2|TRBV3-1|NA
CASSQEERGGYLEQFF
TGTGCCAGCAGCCAAGAAGAGCGGGGGGGCTATCTTGAGCAGTTCTTC
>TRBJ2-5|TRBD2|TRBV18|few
CASSPPATSGGMGETQYF
TGTGCCAGCTCACCACCAGCGACTAGCGGGGGAATGGGAGAGACCCAGTACTTC